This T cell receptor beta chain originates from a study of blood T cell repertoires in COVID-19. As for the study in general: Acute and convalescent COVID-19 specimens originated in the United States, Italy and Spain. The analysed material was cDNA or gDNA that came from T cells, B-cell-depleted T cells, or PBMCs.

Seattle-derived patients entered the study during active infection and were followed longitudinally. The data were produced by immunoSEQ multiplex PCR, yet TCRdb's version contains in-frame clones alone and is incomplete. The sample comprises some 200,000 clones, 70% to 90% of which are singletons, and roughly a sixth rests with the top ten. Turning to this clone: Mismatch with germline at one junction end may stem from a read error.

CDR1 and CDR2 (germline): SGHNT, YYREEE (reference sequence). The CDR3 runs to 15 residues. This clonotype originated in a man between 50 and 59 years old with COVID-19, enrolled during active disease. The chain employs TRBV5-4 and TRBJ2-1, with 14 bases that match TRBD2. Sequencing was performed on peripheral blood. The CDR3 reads CASSPDLGTSGSPLF. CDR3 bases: TGTGCCAGCAGCCCTGACCTTGGGACTAGCGGGAGCCCCCTCTTC. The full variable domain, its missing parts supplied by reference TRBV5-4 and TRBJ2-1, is ETGVTQSPTHLIKTRGQQVTLRCSSQSGHNTVSWYQQALGQGPQFIFQYYREEENGRGNFPPRFSGLQFPNYSSELNVNALELDDSALYLCASSPDLGTSGSPLFGPGTRLTVL.